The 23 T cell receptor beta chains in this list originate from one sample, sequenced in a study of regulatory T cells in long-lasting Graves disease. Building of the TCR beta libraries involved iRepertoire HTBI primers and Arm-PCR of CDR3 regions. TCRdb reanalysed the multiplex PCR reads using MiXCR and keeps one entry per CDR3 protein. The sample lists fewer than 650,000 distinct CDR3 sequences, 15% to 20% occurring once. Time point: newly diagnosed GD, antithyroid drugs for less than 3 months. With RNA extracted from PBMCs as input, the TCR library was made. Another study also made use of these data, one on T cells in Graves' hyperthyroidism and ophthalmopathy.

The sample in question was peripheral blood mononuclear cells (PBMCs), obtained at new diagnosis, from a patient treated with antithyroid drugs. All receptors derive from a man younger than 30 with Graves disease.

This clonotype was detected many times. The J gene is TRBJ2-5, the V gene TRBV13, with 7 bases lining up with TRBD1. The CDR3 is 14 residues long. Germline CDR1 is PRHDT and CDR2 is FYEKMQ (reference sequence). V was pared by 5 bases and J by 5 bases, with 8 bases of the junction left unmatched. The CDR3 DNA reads TGTGCCAGCAGCCTCCGGGACAGTGTGGAGACCCAGTACTTC. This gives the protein CASSLRDSVETQYF.

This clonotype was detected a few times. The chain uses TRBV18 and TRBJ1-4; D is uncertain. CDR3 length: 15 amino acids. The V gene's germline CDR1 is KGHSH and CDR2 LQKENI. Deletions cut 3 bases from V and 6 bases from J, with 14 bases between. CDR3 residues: CASSPPGSTDEKLFF. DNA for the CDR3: TGTGCCAGCTCACCCCCCGGGAGCACAGATGAAAAACTGTTTTTT.

The DNA of the CDR3 is TGCAGTGCTAGTGGCGGGGGTGGGGGGACCTACGAGCAGTACTTC. Amino acid sequence: CSASGGGGGTYEQYF. V is TRBV20-1 and J is TRBJ2-7; 7 nucleotides align to TRBD2. This CDR3 is 15 amino acids long. With 3 bases clipped from V and 2 bases from J, the junction kept 10 bases outside the gene matches. Germline CDR1 and CDR2: DFQATT and SNEGSKA (reference sequence).

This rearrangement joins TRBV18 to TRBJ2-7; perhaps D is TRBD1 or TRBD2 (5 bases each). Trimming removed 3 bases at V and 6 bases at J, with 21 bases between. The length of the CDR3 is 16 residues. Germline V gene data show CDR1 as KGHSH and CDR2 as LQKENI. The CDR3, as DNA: TGTGCCAGCTCACCCCCCCCGAGGGCAGGGAATCGCGAGCAGTACTTC. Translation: CASSPPPRAGNREQYF. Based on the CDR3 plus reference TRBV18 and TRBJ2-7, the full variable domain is NAGVMQNPRHLVRRRGQEARLRCSPMKGHSHVYWYRQLPEEGLKFMVYLQKENIIDESGMPKERFSAEFPKEGPSILRIQQVVRGDSAAYFCASSPPPRAGNREQYFGPGTRLTVT.

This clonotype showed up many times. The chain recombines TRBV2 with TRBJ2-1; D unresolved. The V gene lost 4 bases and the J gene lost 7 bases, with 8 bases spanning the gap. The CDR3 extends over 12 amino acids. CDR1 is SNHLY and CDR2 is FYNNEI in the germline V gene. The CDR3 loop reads CASSVSRNEQFF. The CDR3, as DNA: TGTGCCAGCAGTGTTTCTAGGAATGAGCAGTTCTTC.

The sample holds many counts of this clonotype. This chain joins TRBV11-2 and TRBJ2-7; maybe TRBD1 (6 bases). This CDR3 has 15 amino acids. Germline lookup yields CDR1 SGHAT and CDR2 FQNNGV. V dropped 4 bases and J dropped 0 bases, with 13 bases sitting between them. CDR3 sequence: CASSSTLDSSYEQYF. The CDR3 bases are TGTGCCAGCAGCTCCACCCTGGACAGCTCCTACGAGCAGTACTTC. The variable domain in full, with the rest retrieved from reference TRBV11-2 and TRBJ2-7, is EAGVAQSPRYKIIEKRQSVAFWCNPISGHATLYWYQQILGQGPKLLIQFQNNGVVDDSQLPKDRFSAERLKGVDSTLKIQPAKLEDSAVYLCASSSTLDSSYEQYFGPGTRLTVT.

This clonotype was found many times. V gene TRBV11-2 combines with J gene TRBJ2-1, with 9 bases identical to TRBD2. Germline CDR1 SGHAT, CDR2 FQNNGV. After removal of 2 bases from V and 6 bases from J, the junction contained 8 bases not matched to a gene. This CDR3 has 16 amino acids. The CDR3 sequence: CASSLSLAGLRNEQFF. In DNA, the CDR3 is TGTGCCAGCAGCTTAAGTCTAGCGGGACTGCGCAATGAGCAGTTCTTC.

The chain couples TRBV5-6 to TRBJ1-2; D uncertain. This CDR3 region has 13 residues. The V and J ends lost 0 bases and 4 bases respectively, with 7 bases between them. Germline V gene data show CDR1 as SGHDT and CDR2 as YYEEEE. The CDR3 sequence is CASSLVPAYGYTF. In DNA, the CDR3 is TGTGCCAGCAGCTTGGTGCCGGCCTATGGCTACACCTTC.

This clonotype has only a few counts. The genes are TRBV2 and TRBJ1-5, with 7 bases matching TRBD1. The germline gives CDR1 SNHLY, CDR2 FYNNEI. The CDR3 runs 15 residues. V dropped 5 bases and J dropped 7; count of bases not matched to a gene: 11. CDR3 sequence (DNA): TGTGCCAGCAGTCAGAACGACAGGGCCAGCCAGCCCCAGCATTTT. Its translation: CASSQNDRASQPQHF.

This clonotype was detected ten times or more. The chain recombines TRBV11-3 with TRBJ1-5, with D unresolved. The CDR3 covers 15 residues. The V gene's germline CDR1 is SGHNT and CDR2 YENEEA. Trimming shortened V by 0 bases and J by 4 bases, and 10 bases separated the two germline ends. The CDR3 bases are TGTGCCAGCAGCTTAGAAAGACACACAAATCAGCCCCAGCATTTT. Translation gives CASSLERHTNQPQHF.

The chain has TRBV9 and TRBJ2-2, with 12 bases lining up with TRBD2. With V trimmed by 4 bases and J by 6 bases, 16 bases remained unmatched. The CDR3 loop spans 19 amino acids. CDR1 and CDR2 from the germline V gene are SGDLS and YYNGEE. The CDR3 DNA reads TGTGCCAGCAGCCTTTACCCTAGACTAGCGGGAGTGGGCTCCGGGGAGCTGTTTTTT. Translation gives CASSLYPRLAGVGSGELFF.

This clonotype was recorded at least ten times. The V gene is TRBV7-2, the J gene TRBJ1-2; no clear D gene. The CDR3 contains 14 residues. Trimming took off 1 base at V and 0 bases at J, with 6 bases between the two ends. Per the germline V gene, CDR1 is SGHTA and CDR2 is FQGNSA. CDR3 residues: CASSLGSANYGYTF. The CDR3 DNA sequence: TGTGCCAGCAGCTTAGGTTCAGCTAACTATGGCTACACCTTC.

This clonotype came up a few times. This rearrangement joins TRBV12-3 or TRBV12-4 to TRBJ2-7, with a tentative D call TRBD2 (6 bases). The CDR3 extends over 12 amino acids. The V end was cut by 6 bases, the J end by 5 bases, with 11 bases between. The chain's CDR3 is CASRSSGDEQYF. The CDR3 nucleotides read TGTGCCAGCAGATCCTCGGGGGACGAGCAGTACTTC.

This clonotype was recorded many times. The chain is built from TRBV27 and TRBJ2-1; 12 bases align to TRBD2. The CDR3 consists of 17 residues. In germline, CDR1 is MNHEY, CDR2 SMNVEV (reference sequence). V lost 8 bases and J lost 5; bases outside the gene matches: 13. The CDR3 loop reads CASLPGGLAGDNNEQFF. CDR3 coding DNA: TGTGCCAGCCTCCCAGGGGGACTAGCGGGTGACAACAATGAGCAGTTCTTC.

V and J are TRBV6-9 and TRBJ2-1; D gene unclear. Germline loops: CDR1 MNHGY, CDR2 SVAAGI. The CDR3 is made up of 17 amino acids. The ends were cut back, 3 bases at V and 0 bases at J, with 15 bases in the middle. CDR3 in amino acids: CASSYSVAPSSYNEQFF. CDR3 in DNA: TGTGCCAGCAGTTACTCAGTGGCTCCCAGCTCCTACAATGAGCAGTTCTTC.

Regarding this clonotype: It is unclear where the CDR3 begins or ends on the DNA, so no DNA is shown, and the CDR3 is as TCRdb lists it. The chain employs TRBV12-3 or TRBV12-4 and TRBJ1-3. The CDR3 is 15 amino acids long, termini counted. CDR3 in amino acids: CASSFLETSGNTIYF.

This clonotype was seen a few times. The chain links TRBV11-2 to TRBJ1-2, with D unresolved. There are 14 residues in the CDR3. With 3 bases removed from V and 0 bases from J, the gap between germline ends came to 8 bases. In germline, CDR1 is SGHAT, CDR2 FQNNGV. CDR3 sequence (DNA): TGTGCCAGCAGCTTTAATCCAACTAACTATGGCTACACCTTC. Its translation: CASSFNPTNYGYTF.

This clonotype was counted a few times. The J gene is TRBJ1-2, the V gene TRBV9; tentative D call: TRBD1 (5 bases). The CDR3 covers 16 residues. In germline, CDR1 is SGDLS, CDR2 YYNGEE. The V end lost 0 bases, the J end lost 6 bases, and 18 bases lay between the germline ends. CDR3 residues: CASSVAVEGQSNGYTF. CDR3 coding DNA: TGTGCCAGCAGCGTAGCAGTTGAAGGACAATCCAATGGCTACACCTTC. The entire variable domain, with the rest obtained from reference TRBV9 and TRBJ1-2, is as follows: DSGVTQTPKHLITATGQRVTLRCSPRSGDLSVYWYQQSLDQGLQFLIQYYNGEERAKGNILERFSAQQFPDLHSELNLSSLELGDSALYFCASSVAVEGQSNGYTFGSGTRLTVV.

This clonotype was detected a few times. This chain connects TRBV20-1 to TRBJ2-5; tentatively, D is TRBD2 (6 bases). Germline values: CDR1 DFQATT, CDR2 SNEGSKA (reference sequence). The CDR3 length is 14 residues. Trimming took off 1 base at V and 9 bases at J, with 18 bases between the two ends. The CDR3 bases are TGCAGTGCTAGAGCATCGGGCTCCCCGGGAGCCCAGTACTTC. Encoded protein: CSARASGSPGAQYF.

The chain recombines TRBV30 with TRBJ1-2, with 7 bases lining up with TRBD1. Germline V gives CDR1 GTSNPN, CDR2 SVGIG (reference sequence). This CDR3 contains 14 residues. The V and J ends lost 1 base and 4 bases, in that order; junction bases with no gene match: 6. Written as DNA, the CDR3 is TGTGCCTGGAGTGCGACAGGGAATGCCTATGGCTACACCTTC. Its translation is CAWSATGNAYGYTF.

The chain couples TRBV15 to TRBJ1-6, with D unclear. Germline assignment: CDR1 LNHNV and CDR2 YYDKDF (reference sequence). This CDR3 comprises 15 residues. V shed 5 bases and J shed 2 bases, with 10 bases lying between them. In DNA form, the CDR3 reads TGTGCCACCAGCCCCCTCGGCACCTATAATTCACCCCTCCACTTT. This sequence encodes CATSPLGTYNSPLHF.

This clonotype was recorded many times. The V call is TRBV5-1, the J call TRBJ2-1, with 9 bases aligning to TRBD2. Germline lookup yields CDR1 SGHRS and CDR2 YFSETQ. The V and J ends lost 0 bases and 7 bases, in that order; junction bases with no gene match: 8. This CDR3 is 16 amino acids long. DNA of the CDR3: TGCGCCAGCAGCTTGGGGGCGGGAGGGCCGAGAAATGAGCAGTTCTTC. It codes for CASSLGAGGPRNEQFF.

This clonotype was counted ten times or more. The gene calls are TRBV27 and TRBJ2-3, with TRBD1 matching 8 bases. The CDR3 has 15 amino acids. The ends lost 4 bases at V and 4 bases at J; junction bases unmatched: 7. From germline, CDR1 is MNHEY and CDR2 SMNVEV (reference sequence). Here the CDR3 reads CASSSTDRAADTQYF. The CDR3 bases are TGTGCCAGCAGTTCCACGGACAGGGCGGCAGATACGCAGTATTTT.